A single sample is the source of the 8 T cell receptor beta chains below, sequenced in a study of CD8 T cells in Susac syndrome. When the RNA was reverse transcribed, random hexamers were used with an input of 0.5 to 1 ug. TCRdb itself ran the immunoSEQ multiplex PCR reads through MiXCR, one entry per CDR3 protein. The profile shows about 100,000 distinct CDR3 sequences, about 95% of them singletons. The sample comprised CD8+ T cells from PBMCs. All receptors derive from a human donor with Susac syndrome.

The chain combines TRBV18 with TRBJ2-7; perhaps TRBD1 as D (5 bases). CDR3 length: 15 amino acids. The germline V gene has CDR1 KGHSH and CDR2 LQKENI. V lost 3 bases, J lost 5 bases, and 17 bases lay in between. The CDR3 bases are TGTGCCAGCTCACCGAAGGGGCTAGAGTGGGACGAGCAGTACTTC. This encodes CASSPKGLEWDEQYF. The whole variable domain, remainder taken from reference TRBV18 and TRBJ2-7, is NAGVMQNPRHLVRRRGQEARLRCSPMKGHSHVYWYRQLPEEGLKFMVYLQKENIIDESGMPKERFSAEFPKEGPSILRIQQVVRGDSAAYFCASSPKGLEWDEQYFGPGTRLTVT.

In nucleotides, the CDR3 is TGCAGTGCTAGCGGGGCCTCCTACAATGAGCAGTTCTTC. Protein sequence: CSASGASYNEQFF. This sequence joins TRBV20-1 and TRBJ2-1; the D gene could be TRBD1 or TRBD2 (5 bases each). Between the trimmed V and J ends, which lost 3 bases and 0 bases, there was a span of 6 bases. The CDR3 has 13 residues. The germline V gene has CDR1 DFQATT and CDR2 SNEGSKA (reference sequence).

Here the CDR3 reads CSVGTVSSYNEQFF. The CDR3 nucleotides read TGCAGCGTCGGGACAGTCAGCTCCTACAATGAGCAGTTCTTC. The chain joins TRBV29-1 to TRBJ2-1; 7 bases are shared with TRBD1. The germline CDR1 and CDR2 sequences are SQVTM and ANQGSEA. The trim removed 6 bases at V and 0 bases at J, leaving 5 bases unmatched. This CDR3 comprises 14 residues.

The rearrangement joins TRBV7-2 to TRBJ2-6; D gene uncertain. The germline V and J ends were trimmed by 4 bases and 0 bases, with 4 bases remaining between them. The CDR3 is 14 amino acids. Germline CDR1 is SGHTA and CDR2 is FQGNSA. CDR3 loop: CASSSNSGANVLTF. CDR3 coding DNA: TGTGCCAGCAGCTCAAACTCTGGGGCCAACGTCCTGACTTTC.

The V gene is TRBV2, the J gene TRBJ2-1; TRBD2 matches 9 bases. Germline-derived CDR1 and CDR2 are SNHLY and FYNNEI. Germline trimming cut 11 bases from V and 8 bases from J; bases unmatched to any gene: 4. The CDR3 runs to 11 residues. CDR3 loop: CAPGGRDEQFF. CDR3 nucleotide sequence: TGTGCCCCGGGCGGGAGGGATGAGCAGTTCTTC. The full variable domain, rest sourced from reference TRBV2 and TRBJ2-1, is EPEVTQTPSHQVTQMGQEVILRCVPISNHLYFYWYRQILGQKVEFLVSFYNNEISEKSEIFDDQFSVERPDGSNFTLKIRSTKLEDSAMYFCAPGGRDEQFFGPGTRLTVL.

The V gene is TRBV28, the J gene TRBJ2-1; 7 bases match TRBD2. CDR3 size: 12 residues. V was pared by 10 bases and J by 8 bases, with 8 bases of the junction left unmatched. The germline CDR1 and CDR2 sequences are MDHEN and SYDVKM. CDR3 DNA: TGTGCCATCTGGACTAGTGGCCATGAGCAGTTCTTC. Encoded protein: CAIWTSGHEQFF.

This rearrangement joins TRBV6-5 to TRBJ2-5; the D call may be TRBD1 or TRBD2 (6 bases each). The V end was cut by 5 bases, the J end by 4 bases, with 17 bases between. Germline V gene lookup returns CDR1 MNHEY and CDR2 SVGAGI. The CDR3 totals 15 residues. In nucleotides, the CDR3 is TGTGCCAGCAGTCGGGACAAGGGGGGTAGAGAGACCCAGTACTTC. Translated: CASSRDKGGRETQYF.

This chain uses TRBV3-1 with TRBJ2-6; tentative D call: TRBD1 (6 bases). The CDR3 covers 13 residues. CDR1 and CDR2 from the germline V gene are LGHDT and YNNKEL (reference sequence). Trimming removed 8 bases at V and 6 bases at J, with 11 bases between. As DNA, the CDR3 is TGTGCCAGCTTAGGGGGTATGGCCAACGTCCTGACTTTC. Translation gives CASLGGMANVLTF. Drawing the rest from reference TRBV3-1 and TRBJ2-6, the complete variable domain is DTAVSQTPKYLVTQMGNDKSIKCEQNLGHDTMYWYKQDSKKFLKIMFSYNNKELIINETVPNRFSPKSPDKAHLNLHINSLELGDSAVYFCASLGGMANVLTFGAGSRLTVL.